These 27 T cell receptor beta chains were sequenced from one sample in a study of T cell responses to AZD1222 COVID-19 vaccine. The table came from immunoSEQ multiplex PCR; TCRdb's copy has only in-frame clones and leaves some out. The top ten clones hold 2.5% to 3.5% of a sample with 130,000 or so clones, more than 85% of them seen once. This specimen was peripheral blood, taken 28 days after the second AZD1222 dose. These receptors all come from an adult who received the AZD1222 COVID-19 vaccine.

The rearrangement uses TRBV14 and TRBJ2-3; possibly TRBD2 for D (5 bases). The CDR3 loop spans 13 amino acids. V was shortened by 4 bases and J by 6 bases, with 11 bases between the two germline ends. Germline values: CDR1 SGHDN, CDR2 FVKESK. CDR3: CASSPGLGDTQYF. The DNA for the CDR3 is TGTGCCAGCAGCCCCGGACTGGGGGATACGCAGTATTTT.

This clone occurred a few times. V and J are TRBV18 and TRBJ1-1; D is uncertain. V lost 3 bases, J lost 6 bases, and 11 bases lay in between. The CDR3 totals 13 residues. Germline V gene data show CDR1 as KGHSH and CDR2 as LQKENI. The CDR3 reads CASSPGRAAEAFF. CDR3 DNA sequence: TGTGCCAGCTCACCGGGGAGGGCAGCTGAAGCTTTCTTT.

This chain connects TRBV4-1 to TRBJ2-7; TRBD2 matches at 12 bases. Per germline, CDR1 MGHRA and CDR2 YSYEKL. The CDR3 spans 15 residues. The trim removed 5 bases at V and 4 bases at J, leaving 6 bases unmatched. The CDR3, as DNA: TGCGCCAGCAGCACACGACTAGCGGGGGTTTACGAGCAGTACTTC. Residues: CASSTRLAGVYEQYF.

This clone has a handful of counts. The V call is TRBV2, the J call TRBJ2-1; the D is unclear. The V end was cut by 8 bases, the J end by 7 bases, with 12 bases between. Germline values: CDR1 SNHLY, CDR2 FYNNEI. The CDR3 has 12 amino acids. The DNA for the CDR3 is TGTGCCAGCCTCGGGCGGACGAATGAGCAGTTCTTC. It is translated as CASLGRTNEQFF. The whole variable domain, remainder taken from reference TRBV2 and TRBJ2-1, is EPEVTQTPSHQVTQMGQEVILRCVPISNHLYFYWYRQILGQKVEFLVSFYNNEISEKSEIFDDQFSVERPDGSNFTLKIRSTKLEDSAMYFCASLGRTNEQFFGPGTRLTVL.

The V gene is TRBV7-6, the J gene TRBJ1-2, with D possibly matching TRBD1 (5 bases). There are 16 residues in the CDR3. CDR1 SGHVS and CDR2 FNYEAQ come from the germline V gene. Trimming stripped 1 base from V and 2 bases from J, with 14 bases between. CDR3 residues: CASSLGRGGRNYGYTF. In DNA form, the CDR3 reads TGTGCCAGCAGCTTAGGACGGGGGGGGAGGAACTATGGCTACACCTTC.

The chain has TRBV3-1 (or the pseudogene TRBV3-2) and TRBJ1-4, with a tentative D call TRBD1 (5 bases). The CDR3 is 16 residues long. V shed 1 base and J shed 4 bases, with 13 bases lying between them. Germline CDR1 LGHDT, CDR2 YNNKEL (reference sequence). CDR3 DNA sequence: TGTGCCAGCAGCCAAGGATTAGACAGTTATAATGAAAAACTGTTTTTT. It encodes CASSQGLDSYNEKLFF.

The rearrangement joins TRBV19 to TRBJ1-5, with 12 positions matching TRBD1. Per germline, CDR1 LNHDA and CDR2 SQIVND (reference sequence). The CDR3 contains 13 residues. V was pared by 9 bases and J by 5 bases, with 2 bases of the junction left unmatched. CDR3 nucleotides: TGTGCCAGCCGGGACAGGGGGCATCAGCCCCAGCATTTT. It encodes CASRDRGHQPQHF. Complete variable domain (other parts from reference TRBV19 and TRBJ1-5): DGGITQSPKYLFRKEGQNVTLSCEQNLNHDAMYWYRQDPGQGLRLIYYSQIVNDFQKGDIAEGYSVSREKKESFPLTVTSAQKNPTAFYLCASRDRGHQPQHFGDGTRLSIL.

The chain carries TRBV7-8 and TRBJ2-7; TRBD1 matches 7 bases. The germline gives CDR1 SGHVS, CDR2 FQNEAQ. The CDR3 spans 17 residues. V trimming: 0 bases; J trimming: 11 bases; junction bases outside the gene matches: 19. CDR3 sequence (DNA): TGTGCCAGCAGCTTAGCCCCCGGGCAGGGGGAAGGGAAGCGAAAGTACTTC. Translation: CASSLAPGQGEGKRKYF.

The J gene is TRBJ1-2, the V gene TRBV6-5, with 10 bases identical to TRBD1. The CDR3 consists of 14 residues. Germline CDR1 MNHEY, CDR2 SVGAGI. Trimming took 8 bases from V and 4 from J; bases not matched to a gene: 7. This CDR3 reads CASRQGAIIYGYTF. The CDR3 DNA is TGTGCCAGCCGACAGGGGGCCATTATCTATGGCTACACCTTC.

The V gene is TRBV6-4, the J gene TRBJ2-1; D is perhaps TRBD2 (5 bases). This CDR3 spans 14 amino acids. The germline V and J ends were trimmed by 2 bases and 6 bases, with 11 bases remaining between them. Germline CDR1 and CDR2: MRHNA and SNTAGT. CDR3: CASSDDGVSNEQFF. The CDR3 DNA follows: TGTGCCAGCAGTGACGACGGGGTGAGCAATGAGCAGTTCTTC.

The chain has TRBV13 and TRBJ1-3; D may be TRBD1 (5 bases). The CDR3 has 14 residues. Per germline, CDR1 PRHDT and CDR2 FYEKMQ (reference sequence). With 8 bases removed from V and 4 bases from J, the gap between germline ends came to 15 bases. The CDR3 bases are TGTGCCAGCCGGGGGTCCGGGAACGGAAACACCATATATTTT. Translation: CASRGSGNGNTIYF.

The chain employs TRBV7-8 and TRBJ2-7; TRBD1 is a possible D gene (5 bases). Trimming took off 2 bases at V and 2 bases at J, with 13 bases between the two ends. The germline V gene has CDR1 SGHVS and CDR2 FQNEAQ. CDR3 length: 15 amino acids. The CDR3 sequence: CASSLRPGKPYEQYF. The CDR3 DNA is TGTGCCAGCAGCTTACGGCCAGGGAAGCCCTACGAGCAGTACTTC.

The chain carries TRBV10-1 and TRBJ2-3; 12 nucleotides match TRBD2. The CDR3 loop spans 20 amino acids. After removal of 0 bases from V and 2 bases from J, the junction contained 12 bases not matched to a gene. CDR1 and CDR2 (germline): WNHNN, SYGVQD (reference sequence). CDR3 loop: CASSESMLLAGGRDTDTQYF. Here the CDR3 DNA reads TGCGCCAGCAGTGAGTCGATGTTGCTAGCGGGGGGGCGTGACACAGATACGCAGTATTTT.

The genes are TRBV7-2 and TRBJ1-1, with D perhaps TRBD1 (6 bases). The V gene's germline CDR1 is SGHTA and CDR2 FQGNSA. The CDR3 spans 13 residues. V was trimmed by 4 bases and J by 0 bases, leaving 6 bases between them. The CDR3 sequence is CASSSGVNTEAFF. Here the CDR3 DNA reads TGTGCCAGCAGCTCAGGGGTGAACACTGAAGCTTTCTTT.

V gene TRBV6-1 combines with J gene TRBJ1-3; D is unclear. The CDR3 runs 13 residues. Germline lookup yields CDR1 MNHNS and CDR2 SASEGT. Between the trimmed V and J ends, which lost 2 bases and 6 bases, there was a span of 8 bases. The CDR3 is CASSEKPVNTIYF. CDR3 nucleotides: TGTGCCAGCAGTGAAAAGCCGGTAAACACCATATATTTT.

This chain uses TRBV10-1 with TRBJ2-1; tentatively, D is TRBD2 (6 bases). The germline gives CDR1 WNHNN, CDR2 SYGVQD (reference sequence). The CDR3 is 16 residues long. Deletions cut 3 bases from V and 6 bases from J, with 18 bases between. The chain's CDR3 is CASSEPGIGGSNEQFF. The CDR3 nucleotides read TGCGCCAGCAGTGAACCGGGCATCGGAGGGAGCAATGAGCAGTTCTTC.

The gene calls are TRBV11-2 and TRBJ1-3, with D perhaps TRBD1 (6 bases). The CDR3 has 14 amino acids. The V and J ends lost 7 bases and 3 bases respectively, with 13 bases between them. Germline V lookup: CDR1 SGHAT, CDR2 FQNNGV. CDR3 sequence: CASTPPGVGNTIYF. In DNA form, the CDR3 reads TGTGCCAGCACCCCCCCAGGGGTTGGAAACACCATATATTTT.

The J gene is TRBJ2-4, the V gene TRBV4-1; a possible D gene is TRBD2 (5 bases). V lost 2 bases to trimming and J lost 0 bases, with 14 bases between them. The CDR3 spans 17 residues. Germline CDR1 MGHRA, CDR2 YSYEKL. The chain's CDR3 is CASSQPSRGRAKNIQYF. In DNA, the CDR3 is TGCGCCAGCAGCCAACCCTCCCGAGGGAGAGCCAAAAACATTCAGTACTTC.

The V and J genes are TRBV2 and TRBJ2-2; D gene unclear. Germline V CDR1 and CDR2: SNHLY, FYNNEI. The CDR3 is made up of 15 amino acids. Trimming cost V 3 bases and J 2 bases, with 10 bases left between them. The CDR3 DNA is TGTGCCAGCAGTGATTCTTGGGTAAACACCGGGGAGCTGTTTTTT. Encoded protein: CASSDSWVNTGELFF.

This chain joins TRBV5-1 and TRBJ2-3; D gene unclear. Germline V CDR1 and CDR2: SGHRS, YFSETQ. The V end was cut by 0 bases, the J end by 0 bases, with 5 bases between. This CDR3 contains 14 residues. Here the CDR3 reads CASSLVPSTDTQYF. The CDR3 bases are TGCGCCAGCAGCTTGGTCCCTAGCACAGATACGCAGTATTTT.

CDR3 nucleotides: TGTGCCAGCAACACGAACAGGGGATCACCCCTCCACTTT. This codes for CASNTNRGSPLHF. The gene calls are TRBV9 and TRBJ1-6, with 7 bases identical to TRBD1. Germline loops: CDR1 SGDLS, CDR2 YYNGEE. This CDR3 contains 13 residues. V shed 6 bases, J shed 10 bases, and the junction held 7 bases outside the gene matches.

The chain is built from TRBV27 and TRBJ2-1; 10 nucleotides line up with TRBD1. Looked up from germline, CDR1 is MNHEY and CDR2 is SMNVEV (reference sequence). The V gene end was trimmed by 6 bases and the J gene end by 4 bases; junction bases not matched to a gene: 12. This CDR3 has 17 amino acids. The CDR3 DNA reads TGTGCCAGCAGCTGGGGTATGTGGGACAGGGGATACAATGAGCAGTTCTTC. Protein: CASSWGMWDRGYNEQFF.

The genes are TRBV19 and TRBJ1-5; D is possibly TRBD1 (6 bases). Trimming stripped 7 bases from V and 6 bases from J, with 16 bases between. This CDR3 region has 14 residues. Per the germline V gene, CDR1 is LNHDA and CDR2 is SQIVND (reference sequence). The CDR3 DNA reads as TGTGCCAGTATGGCCCCGGGGGGCGTTCAGCCCCAGCATTTT. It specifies CASMAPGGVQPQHF.

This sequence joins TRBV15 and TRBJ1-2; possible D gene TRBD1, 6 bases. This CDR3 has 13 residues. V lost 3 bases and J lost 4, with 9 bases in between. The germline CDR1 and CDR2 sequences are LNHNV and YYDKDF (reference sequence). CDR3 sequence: CATSRGHIYGYTF. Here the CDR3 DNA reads TGTGCCACCAGCAGGGGACACATCTATGGCTACACCTTC. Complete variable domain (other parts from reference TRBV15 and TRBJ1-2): DAMVIQNPRYQVTQFGKPVTLSCSQTLNHNVMYWYQQKSSQAPKLLFHYYDKDFNNEADTPDNFQSRRPNTSFCFLDIRSPGLGDTAMYLCATSRGHIYGYTFGSGTRLTVV.

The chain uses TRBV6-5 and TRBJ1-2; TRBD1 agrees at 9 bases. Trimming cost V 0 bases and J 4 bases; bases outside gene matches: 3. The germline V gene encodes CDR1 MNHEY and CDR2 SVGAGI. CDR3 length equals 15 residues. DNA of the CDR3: TGTGCCAGCAGTTACTCGACAGGGGGTTTCTATGGCTACACCTTC. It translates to CASSYSTGGFYGYTF.

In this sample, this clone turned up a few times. DNA for the CDR3: TGTGCCAGCAGTGACGCCGGGACAGCTAACAATGAGCAGTTCTTC. Translating it yields CASSDAGTANNEQFF. The chain is built from TRBV2 and TRBJ2-1; 7 nucleotides line up with TRBD1. Germline V gene data show CDR1 as SNHLY and CDR2 as FYNNEI. The CDR3 is made up of 15 amino acids. V was clipped by 3 bases and J by 5 bases; unmatched bases: 7.

In nucleotides, the CDR3 is TGTGCCAGTAGTTCCGTCGACAGGGGGCTTAATTCACCCCTCCACTTT. This codes for CASSSVDRGLNSPLHF. The chain carries TRBV19 and TRBJ1-6; 10 bases are shared with TRBD1. The CDR3 has 16 amino acids. Germline V lookup: CDR1 LNHDA, CDR2 SQIVND (reference sequence). The V segment lost 5 bases and the J segment 6 bases; nucleotides outside the gene matches: 7.